The T cell receptor beta chain under discussion was sequenced for a study of early T cells in non-severe SARS-CoV-2 infection. Study information: Investigators sequenced bulk RNA drawn from unsorted whole blood, and chains remained unpaired. Study outcomes and limitations: VDJdb-based annotation leaned toward anti-spike CD8 responses and missed private and CD4 specificities.

cDNA molecules, individually, were tagged with unique molecular identifiers. TCRdb re-called the 5' RACE reads with MiXCR, one entry per CDR3 protein. The table includes under 65,000 distinct CDR3 sequences, 10% to 15% detected once. The germline V gene encodes CDR1 PRHDT and CDR2 FYEKMQ (reference sequence). The CDR3 has 17 amino acids. V was trimmed by 5 bases and J by 1 base, leaving 18 bases between them. Concerning this clonotype: Its specificity is unknown.

The sequence derives from an adult who was a healthcare worker with PCR-confirmed SARS-CoV-2 infection or an uninfected control (not recorded which). The sequencing sample was made of whole blood. V usage is TRBV13 and J usage is TRBJ1-3; D gene ambiguous. The CDR3 DNA reads TGTGCCAGCAGCCGGCCTACCGGACTGTCATCTGGAAACACCATATATTTT. Its protein product is CASSRPTGLSSGNTIYF.